Only one count was recorded for the clone carrying this T cell receptor beta chain. Its antigen is undetermined. Its ends do not fully match the called genes, so a read error is possible. Sequenced by immunoSEQ multiplex PCR; TCRdb stores in-frame clones only, minus some. The sample has 85,000 to 110,000 clones, approximately 93% seen once. The CDR3 covers 13 residues. From germline, CDR1 is GTSNPN and CDR2 SVGIG (reference sequence). The entry originates in a study of graft-versus-host responses after intestinal transplantation. Sequenced here: unstimulated CD8+ T cells sorted from spleen or lymph node cells, sampled before intestinal transplant. The chain combines TRBV30 with TRBJ2-7; possibly TRBD2 for D (6 bases). This TCR was sampled from a human donor who received an intestinal transplant. The DNA for the CDR3 is TGTGCCCGGAGTGTAGCGGATACCTACGAGCAGTACTTC. Translating gives CARSVADTYEQYF.